This is a list of T cell receptor beta chains from one sample in a study of T-cell reconstitution after alpha-beta-depleted transplantation in children. TCRdb called the PCR reads again in MiXCR, with one record for every CDR3 protein. This sample has a few hundred thousand distinct CDR3 sequences, with 11% found just once. Source: PBMCs from the stem cell graft donor, taken from the stem cell graft. The origin of the receptors is a human donor who donated a stem cell graft to a child with acute myeloid leukemia. Both conserved end residues are part of each CDR3. D genes are given only for firm matches. Size values are once, few and many counts, or a class for expanded clones, and some rows have none.

V	size	J	D	DNA	CDR3
TRBV5-1	few	TRBJ2-1	TRBD2	TGCGCCAGCAGCTTGGAAGGTCTAGCGGTTAATGAGCAGTTCTTC	CASSLEGLAVNEQFF
TRBV5-1	few	TRBJ1-4	NA	TGCGCCAGCAGCTCCGCGGGCTACGGGGGTAATGAAAAACTGTTTTTT	CASSSAGYGGNEKLFF
TRBV5-1	many	TRBJ2-1	TRBD2	TGCGCCAGCAGCCAAAGGACTAGCGGGTACAATGAGCAGTTCTTC	CASSQRTSGYNEQFF
TRBV6-1	NA	TRBJ2-7	NA	TGTGCCAGCAGTGAGTTCCCTGGGACCGTATACGAGCAGTACTTC	CASSEFPGTVYEQYF
TRBV20-1	few	TRBJ2-3	NA	TGCAGTGCTAGAGGAGGATGGGCTAGCACAGATACGCAGTATTTT	CSARGGWASTDTQYF
TRBV6-2/TRBV6-3	NA	TRBJ1-2	NA	TGTGCCAGCATGAGGGGGTATGGCTACACCTTC	CASMRGYGYTF
TRBV7-3	NA	TRBJ2-3	TRBD1	TGTGCCAGCAGCTCAGACAGGGGGCTGGGCGGCACAGATACGCAGTATTTT	CASSSDRGLGGTDTQYF
TRBV29-1	few	TRBJ2-3	TRBD2	TGCAGCGTTGTGGGTATAGCGGGGGGCACAGATACGCAGTATTTT	CSVVGIAGGTDTQYF
TRBV4-2	NA	TRBJ1-5	TRBD1	TGTGCCAGCAGCCAAGACGGTCAGGGGGATCAGCCCCAGCATTTT	CASSQDGQGDQPQHF
TRBV4-2	few	TRBJ1-2	NA	TGTGCCAGCAGCCACCACAAATACCAACAGGACCGGGACAACCACTATGGCTACACCTTC	CASSHHKYQQDRDNHYGYTF
TRBV2	NA	TRBJ2-2	TRBD2	TGTGCCAGCAGACCTCTAGCGGGAGAATCCGGGGAGCTGTTTTTT	CASRPLAGESGELFF
TRBV4-2	few	TRBJ2-2	NA	TGTGCCAGCAGGCATACTGAGTCGACCGGGGAGCTGTTTTTT	CASRHTESTGELFF
TRBV12-3/TRBV12-4	NA	TRBJ1-5	NA	TGTGCCAGCAGTGCGCTCGAGGCGGGTCAGCCCCAGCATTTT	CASSALEAGQPQHF
TRBV10-3	NA	TRBJ1-5	NA	TGTGCCATTGGGGGTACAGGGACTTATAGCAATCAGCCCCAGCATTTT	CAIGGTGTYSNQPQHF
TRBV29-1	few	TRBJ2-7	NA	TGCAGCGTTGAAGAAATCGGGGATATAACCGAGCAGTACTTC	CSVEEIGDITEQYF
TRBV3-1	many	TRBJ2-5	NA	TGTGCCAGCAGCCAAGATTTTGCAGGGACTGAGACCCAGTACTTC	CASSQDFAGTETQYF
TRBV12-3/TRBV12-4	NA	TRBJ1-3	NA	TGTGCCAGCAGAGCGGATCCCTCTGGAAACACCATATATTTT	CASRADPSGNTIYF
TRBV25-1	few	TRBJ2-5	NA	TGTGCCAGCAGTGAAACGTGGACGGGACAAGAGACCCAGTACTTC	CASSETWTGQETQYF
TRBV7-9	few	TRBJ1-1	NA	TGTGCCAGCAGCTTAGGGGCTTTCTTT	CASSLGAFF
TRBV29-1	many	TRBJ1-1	TRBD1	TGCAGCGTTGAACGGCCAGGGGGCCGTACTGAAGCTTTCTTT	CSVERPGGRTEAFF
TRBV5-1	many	TRBJ2-2	NA	TGCGCCAGCAGCTTGGATCGGGGGAACACCGGGGAGCTGTTTTTT	CASSLDRGNTGELFF
TRBV12-3/TRBV12-4	many	TRBJ2-1	NA	TGTGCCAGCAGTTCCCCCCTTAGAGGGGCTGGGAATGAGCAGTTCTTC	CASSSPLRGAGNEQFF
TRBV7-2	NA	TRBJ2-3	TRBD2	TGTGCCAGCAGCTTCATCGCGGGAGGACTTACAGATACGCAGTATTTT	CASSFIAGGLTDTQYF
TRBV6-1	NA	TRBJ2-4	TRBD2	TGTGCCAGCAGAGAAGGCCTAGCGGGGGTGTACATTCAGTACTTC	CASREGLAGVYIQYF
TRBV5-1	NA	TRBJ1-2	NA	TGCGCCAGCAGCACTAGACAGGATAACGATGGCTACACCTTC	CASSTRQDNDGYTF
TRBV7-8	NA	TRBJ1-4	NA	TGTGCCAGCAGCTTCGCAGGCCCCGAAAAACTGTTTTTT	CASSFAGPEKLFF
TRBV5-1	few	TRBJ2-7	TRBD2	TGCGCCAGCCAACAAACGGGACTAGCGGACGAGCAGTACTTC	CASQQTGLADEQYF
TRBV5-1	NA	TRBJ2-7	TRBD1	TGCGCCAGCAGCAAAATTGACAGGGCGAGATACGAGCAGTACTTC	CASSKIDRARYEQYF
TRBV20-1	NA	TRBJ2-7	TRBD1	TGCAGTGCCGGGACAGGGGGCTCCTACGAGCAGTACTTC	CSAGTGGSYEQYF
TRBV20-1	NA	TRBJ1-1	NA	TGCAGTGCTAGATGGGGGACCCCCATCGAGGCTTTCTTT	CSARWGTPIEAFF
TRBV20-1	many	TRBJ1-2	NA	TGCAGTGCTAGAGATCCCCAGCGAGGGGACGGTGGCTACACCTTC	CSARDPQRGDGGYTF
TRBV5-1	few	TRBJ2-6	NA	TGCGCCAGCAGCGTCCTAGGAGCGGGGGCCAACGTCCTGACTTTC	CASSVLGAGANVLTF
TRBV4-1	few	TRBJ2-7	NA	TGCGCCAGCAGCCAAGAGTCCACCTACGAGCAGTACTTC	CASSQESTYEQYF
TRBV6-2/TRBV6-3	many	TRBJ2-7	NA	TGTGCCAGCACCTCCTCGACAGAATACGAGCAGTACTTC	CASTSSTEYEQYF
TRBV29-1	NA	TRBJ2-1	NA	TGCAGCGTTGAAGATTTTAACAGAGGGTACAATGAGCAGTTCTTC	CSVEDFNRGYNEQFF
TRBV12-3/TRBV12-4	NA	TRBJ2-3	NA	TGTGCCAGCAGCCCGGCCCCTAACACAGATACGCAGTATTTT	CASSPAPNTDTQYF
TRBV25-1	NA	TRBJ2-2	NA	TGTGCCAGCAGTGACTCGACAGGTTCGCACACCGGGGAGCTGTTTTTT	CASSDSTGSHTGELFF
TRBV20-1	many	TRBJ2-3	TRBD2	TGCAGTGCTACTACTAGCGGGAGTGTCACAGATACGCAGTATTTT	CSATTSGSVTDTQYF
TRBV20-1	NA	TRBJ2-5	TRBD2	TGCAGTGCCCCGACCACCGGGACTAAAAGCTGGAAGACCCAGTACTTC	CSAPTTGTKSWKTQYF
TRBV7-8	NA	TRBJ1-2	TRBD1	TGTGCCAGCAGCTTAGCAGTAGGGGGCTTAGGGTATGGCTACACCTTC	CASSLAVGGLGYGYTF